What follows are 10 T cell receptor beta chains derived from one specimen sequenced in a study of blood T cell repertoires in COVID-19. Some clones are missing from TCRdb's copy, which holds only in-frame ones; the method was immunoSEQ multiplex PCR. Seen here are 140,000 or so clones, 88% observed once, and the top ten hold approximately 2%. The sample was peripheral blood. The receptors come from a man in his 70s with acute or convalescent COVID-19.

Only a few counts were recorded for this clone. The rearrangement joins TRBV24-1 to TRBJ2-1; 9 positions match TRBD2. The germline V gene encodes CDR1 KGHDR and CDR2 SFDVKD. The CDR3 is 13 amino acids. The V and J ends lost 7 bases and 7 bases, in that order; junction bases with no gene match: 4. The DNA for the CDR3 is TGTGCCACCAGCGGACTAGCGTTGAATGAGCAGTTCTTC. It translates to CATSGLALNEQFF.

The rearrangement links TRBV27 to TRBJ2-3; 12 positions match TRBD2. After removal of 6 bases from V and 6 bases from J, the junction contained 7 bases not matched to a gene. This CDR3 is built from 15 residues. The germline gives CDR1 MNHEY, CDR2 SMNVEV (reference sequence). The CDR3 DNA reads as TGTGCCAGCAGAACTGCTAGCGGGAGGGCGGATACGCAGTATTTT. It is translated as CASRTASGRADTQYF.

The chain recombines TRBV7-9 with TRBJ1-5; possibly TRBD1 for D (5 bases). The germline V and J ends were trimmed by 5 bases and 7 bases, with 15 bases remaining between them. The CDR3 sequence is 14 residues long. Germline values: CDR1 SEHNR, CDR2 FQNEAQ (reference sequence). The CDR3 sequence: CASSDTGSGQPQHF. In nucleotides, the CDR3 is TGTGCCAGCAGCGATACAGGTTCAGGGCAGCCCCAGCATTTT. Combining the CDR3 with reference TRBV7-9 and TRBJ1-5 gives the whole variable domain DTGVSQNPRHKITKRGQNVTFRCDPISEHNRLYWYRQTLGQGPEFLTYFQNEAQLEKSRLLSDRFSAERPKGSFSTLEIQRTEQGDSAMYLCASSDTGSGQPQHFGDGTRLSIL.

The V call is TRBV28, the J call TRBJ2-3; TRBD2 matches at 7 bases. CDR1 and CDR2 from the germline V gene are MDHEN and SYDVKM. V dropped 2 bases and J dropped 9; count of bases not matched to a gene: 11. The CDR3 covers 15 residues. The CDR3 DNA is TGTGCCAGCAGTTTAGGGGGAGGGCGGTACGAGACGCAGTATTTT. Translated: CASSLGGGRYETQYF.

CDR3 sequence: CASSQNRYEQYF. The CDR3 nucleotides are TGTGCCAGCTCACAGAACAGGTACGAGCAGTACTTC. The chain carries TRBV18 and TRBJ2-7, with D tentatively TRBD1 (5 bases). The CDR3 is 12 residues long. Germline V CDR1 and CDR2: KGHSH, LQKENI. V dropped 4 bases and J dropped 4 bases, with 8 bases sitting between them.

The chain has TRBV5-1 and TRBJ2-1, with 8 bases matching TRBD1. The length of the CDR3 is 15 residues. V gave up 4 bases and J gave up 5 bases; unmatched junction bases: 8. CDR1 is SGHRS, CDR2 YFSETQ, per germline. For the CDR3, the DNA is TGCGCCAGCAGCCTCGACAGGGGCCAAAACAATGAGCAGTTCTTC. The encoded protein is CASSLDRGQNNEQFF.

The rearrangement links TRBV5-1 to TRBJ2-1; TRBD2 is a possible D gene (6 bases). V was pared by 2 bases and J by 8 bases, with 23 bases between. The CDR3 loop spans 17 amino acids. Germline CDR1 is SGHRS and CDR2 is YFSETQ. CDR3 DNA: TGCGCCAGCAGCTTCCCCGGGCGGGTCGGGAGTAAGTATGAGCAGTTCTTC. Translated: CASSFPGRVGSKYEQFF.

In its sample, this clone was seen once. CDR3 loop: CASSIGTGVRELFF. In DNA form, the CDR3 reads TGTGCCAGCAGCATTGGGACAGGGGTCCGGGAGCTGTTTTTT. The chain recombines TRBV9 with TRBJ2-2; 10 positions match TRBD1. Trimming at V came to 4 bases and at J to 9 bases, leaving 6 bases not matched to a gene. The CDR3 has 14 residues. CDR1 and CDR2 from the germline V gene are SGDLS and YYNGEE.

This sequence joins TRBV3-1 (or the pseudogene TRBV3-2) and TRBJ2-3; TRBD2 might be the D (6 bases). This CDR3 contains 14 residues. The germline V gene encodes CDR1 LGHDT and CDR2 YNNKEL (reference sequence). Trimming took off 3 bases at V and 5 bases at J, with 12 bases between the two ends. CDR3 coding DNA: TGTGCCAGCAGCCAGGGCCAGGAGGGAGATACGCAGTATTTT. Its translation is CASSQGQEGDTQYF.

Notes on this clone: At the DNA level, this CDR3 is encoded by other sequences in the same sample as well. This CDR3 reads CATSDSRTGDQPQHF. The CDR3 region has the DNA TGTGCCACCAGTGATTCACGGACAGGGGATCAGCCCCAGCATTTT. This rearrangement joins TRBV24-1 to TRBJ1-5, with 9 bases that match TRBD1. J gave up 5 bases and V 2 bases, and 3 bases lay outside the gene matches. Germline CDR1 is KGHDR and CDR2 is SFDVKD. This CDR3 is 15 amino acids long.